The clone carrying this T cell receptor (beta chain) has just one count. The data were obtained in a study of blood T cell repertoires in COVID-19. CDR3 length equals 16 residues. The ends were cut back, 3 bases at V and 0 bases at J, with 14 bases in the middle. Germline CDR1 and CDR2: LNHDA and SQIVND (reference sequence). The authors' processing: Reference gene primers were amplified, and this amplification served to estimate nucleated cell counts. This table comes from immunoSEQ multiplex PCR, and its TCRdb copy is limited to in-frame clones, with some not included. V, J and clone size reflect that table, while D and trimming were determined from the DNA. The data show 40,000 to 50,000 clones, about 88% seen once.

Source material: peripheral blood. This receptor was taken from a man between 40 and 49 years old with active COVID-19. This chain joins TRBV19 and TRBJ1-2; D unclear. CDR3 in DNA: TGTGCCAGTAGTATTTTTATGCAGGCGACTAACTATGGCTACACCTTC. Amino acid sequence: CASSIFMQATNYGYTF.